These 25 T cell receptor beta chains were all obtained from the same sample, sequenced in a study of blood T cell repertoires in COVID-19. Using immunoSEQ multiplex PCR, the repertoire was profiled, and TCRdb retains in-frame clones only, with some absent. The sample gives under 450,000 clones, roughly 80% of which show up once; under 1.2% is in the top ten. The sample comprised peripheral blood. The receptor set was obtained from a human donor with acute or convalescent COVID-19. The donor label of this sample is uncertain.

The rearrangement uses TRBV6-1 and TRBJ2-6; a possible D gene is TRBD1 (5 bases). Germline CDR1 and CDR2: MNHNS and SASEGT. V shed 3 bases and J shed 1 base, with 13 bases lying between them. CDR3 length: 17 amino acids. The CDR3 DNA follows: TGTGCCAGCAGTGACAGGGCAGGTCCATCTGGGGCCAACGTCCTGACTTTC. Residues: CASSDRAGPSGANVLTF.

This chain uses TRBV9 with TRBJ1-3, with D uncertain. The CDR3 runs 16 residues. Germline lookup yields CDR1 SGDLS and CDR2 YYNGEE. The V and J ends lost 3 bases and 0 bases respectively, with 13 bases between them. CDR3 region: CASSARSPGSGNTIYF. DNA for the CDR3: TGTGCCAGCAGCGCAAGGTCGCCGGGCTCTGGAAACACCATATATTTT. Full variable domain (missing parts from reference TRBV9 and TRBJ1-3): DSGVTQTPKHLITATGQRVTLRCSPRSGDLSVYWYQQSLDQGLQFLIQYYNGEERAKGNILERFSAQQFPDLHSELNLSSLELGDSALYFCASSARSPGSGNTIYFGEGSWLTVV.

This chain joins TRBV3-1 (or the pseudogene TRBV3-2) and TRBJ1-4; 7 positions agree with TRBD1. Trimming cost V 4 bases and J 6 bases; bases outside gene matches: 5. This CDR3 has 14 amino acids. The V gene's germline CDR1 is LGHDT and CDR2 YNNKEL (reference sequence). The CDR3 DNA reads TGTGCCAGCAGCCCTCGCAGGGGGTATGAAAAACTGTTTTTT. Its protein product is CASSPRRGYEKLFF.

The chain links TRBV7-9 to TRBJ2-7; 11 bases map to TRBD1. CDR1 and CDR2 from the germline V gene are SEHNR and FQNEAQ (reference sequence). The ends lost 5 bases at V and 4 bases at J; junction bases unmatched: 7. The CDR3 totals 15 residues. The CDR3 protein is CASSRVGQGVYEQYF. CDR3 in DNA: TGTGCCAGCAGCCGCGTGGGACAGGGGGTGTACGAGCAGTACTTC.

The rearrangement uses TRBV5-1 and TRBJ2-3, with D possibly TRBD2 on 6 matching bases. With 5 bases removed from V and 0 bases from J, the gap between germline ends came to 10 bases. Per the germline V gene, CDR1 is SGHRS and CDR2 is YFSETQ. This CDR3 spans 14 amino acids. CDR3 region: CASRGGRSTDTQYF. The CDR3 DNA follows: TGCGCCAGCAGGGGAGGTAGGAGCACAGATACGCAGTATTTT.

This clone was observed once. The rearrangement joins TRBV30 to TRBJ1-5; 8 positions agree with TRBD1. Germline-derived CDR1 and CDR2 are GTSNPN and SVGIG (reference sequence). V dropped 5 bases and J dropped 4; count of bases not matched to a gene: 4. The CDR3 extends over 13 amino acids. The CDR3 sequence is CAWAQGGNQPQHF. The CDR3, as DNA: TGTGCCTGGGCACAGGGGGGGAATCAGCCCCAGCATTTT.

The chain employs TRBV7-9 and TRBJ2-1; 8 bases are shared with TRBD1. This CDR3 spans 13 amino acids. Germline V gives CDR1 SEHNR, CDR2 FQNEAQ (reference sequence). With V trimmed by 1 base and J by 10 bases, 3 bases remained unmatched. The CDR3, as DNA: TGTGCCAGCAGCTTAGAATGGGACAGGGAGCAGTTCTTC. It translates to CASSLEWDREQFF.

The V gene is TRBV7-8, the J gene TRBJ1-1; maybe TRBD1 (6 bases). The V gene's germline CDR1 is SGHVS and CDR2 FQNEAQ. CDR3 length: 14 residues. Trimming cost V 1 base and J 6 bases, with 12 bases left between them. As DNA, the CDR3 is TGTGCCAGCAGCTTAGAAGGGGGTGTCGCTGAAGCTTTCTTT. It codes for CASSLEGGVAEAFF.

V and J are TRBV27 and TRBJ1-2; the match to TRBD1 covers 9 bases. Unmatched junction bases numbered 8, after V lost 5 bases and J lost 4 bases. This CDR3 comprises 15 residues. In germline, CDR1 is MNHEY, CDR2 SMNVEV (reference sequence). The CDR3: CASSPTGGARYGYTF. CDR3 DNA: TGTGCCAGCAGTCCAACAGGGGGCGCGCGCTATGGCTACACCTTC.

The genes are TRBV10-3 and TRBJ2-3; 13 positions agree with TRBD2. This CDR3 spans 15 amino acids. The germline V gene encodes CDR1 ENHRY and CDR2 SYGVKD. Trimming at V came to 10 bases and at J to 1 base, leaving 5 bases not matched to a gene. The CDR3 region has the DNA TGTGCCACCGGGACTAGCGGGGTCCGCACAGATACGCAGTATTTT. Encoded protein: CATGTSGVRTDTQYF.

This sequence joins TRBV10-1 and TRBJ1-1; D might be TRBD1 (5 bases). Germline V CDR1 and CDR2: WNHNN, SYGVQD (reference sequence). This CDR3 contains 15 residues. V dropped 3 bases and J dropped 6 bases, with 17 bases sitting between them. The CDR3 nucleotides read TGCGCCAGCAGTGACCGGGGGGAAGGGAGAGCTGAAGCTTTCTTT. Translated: CASSDRGEGRAEAFF.

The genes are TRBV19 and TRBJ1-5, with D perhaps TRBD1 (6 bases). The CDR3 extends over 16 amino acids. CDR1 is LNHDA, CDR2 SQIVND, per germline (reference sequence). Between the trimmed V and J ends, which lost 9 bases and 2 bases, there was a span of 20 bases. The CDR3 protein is CASAPWGGPGNQPQHF. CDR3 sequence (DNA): TGTGCCAGCGCACCGTGGGGGGGGCCAGGCAATCAGCCCCAGCATTTT.

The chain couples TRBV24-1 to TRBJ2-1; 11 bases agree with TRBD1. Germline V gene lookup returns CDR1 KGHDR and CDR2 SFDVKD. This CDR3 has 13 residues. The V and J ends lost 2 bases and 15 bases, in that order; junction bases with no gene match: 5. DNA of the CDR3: TGTGCCACCAGTGATTCCCGGGACAGGGGGTGGTTCTTC. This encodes CATSDSRDRGWFF.

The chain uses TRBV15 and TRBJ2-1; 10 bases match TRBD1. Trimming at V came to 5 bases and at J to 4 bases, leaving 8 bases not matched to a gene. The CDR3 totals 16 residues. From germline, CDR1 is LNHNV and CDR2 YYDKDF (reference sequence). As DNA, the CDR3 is TGTGCCACCAGCGCGGGAGACAGGGGGCCTTACAATGAGCAGTTCTTC. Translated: CATSAGDRGPYNEQFF.

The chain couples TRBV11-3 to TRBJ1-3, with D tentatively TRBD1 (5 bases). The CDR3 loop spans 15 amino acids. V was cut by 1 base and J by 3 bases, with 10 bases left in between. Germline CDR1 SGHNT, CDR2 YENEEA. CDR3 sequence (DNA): TGTGCCAGCAGCTTAGTCGGGGGATTTGGAAACACCATATATTTT. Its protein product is CASSLVGGFGNTIYF.

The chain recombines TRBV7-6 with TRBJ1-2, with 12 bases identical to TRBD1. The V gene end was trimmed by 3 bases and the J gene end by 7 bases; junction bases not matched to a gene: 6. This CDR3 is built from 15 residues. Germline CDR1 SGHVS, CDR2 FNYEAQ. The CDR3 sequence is CASSFNGTGGTGYTF. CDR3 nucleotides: TGTGCCAGCAGCTTTAATGGGACAGGGGGCACTGGCTACACCTTC.

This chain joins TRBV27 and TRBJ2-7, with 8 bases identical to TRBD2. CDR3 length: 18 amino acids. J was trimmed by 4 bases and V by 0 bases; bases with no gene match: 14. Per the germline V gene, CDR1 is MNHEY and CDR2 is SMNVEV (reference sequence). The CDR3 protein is CASSLSLTRAGDGYEQYF. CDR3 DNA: TGTGCCAGCAGTTTATCGTTGACGCGAGCGGGGGACGGATACGAGCAGTACTTC.

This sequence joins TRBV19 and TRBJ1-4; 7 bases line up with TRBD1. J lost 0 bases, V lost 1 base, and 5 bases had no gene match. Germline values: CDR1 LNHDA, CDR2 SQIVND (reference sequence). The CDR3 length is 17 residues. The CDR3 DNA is TGTGCCAGTAGTATAGCCCGACAGGGATCAACTAATGAAAAACTGTTTTTT. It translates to CASSIARQGSTNEKLFF.

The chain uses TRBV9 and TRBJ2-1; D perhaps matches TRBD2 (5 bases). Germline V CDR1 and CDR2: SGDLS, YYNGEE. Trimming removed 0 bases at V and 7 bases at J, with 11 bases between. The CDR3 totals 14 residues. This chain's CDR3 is CASSVASRGNEQFF. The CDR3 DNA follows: TGTGCCAGCAGCGTAGCTAGCAGAGGGAATGAGCAGTTCTTC.

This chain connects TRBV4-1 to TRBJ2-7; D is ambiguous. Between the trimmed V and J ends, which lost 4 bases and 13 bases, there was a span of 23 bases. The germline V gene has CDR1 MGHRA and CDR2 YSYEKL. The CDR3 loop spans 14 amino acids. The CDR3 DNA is TGCGCCAGCAGCCCCACAAGGCAGGCCCCATCGAAATACTTC. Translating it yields CASSPTRQAPSKYF.

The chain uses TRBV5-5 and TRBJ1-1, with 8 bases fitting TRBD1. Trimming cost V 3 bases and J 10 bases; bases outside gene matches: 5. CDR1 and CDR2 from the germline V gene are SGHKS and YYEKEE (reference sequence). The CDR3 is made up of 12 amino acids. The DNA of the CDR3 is TGTGCCAGCAGCTACGGGACAGGAGGAGCTTTCTTT. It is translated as CASSYGTGGAFF.

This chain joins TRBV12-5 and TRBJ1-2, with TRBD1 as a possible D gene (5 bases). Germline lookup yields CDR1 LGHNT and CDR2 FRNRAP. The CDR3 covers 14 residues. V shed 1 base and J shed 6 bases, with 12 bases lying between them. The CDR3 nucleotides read TGTGCTAGTGGTTTGGGACAGCGATTAGATGGCTACACCTTC. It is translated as CASGLGQRLDGYTF.

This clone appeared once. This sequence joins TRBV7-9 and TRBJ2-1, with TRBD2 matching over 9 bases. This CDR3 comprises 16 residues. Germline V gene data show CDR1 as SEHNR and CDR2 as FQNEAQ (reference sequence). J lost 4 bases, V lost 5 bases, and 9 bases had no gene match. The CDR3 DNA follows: TGTGCCAGCAGCCCGAAAGGGACTAGCAGGTACAATGAGCAGTTCTTC. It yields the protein CASSPKGTSRYNEQFF.

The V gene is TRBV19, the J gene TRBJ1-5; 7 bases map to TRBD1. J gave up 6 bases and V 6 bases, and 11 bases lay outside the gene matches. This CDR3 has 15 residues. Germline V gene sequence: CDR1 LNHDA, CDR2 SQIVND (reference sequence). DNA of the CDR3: TGTGCCAGTAGCCCGGGACAGTTCATCTTTCAGCCCCAGCATTTT. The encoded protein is CASSPGQFIFQPQHF.

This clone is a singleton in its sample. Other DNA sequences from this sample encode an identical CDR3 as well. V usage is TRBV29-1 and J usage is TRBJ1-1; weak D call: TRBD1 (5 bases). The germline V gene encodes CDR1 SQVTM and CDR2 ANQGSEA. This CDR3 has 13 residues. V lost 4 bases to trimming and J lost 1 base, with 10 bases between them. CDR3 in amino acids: CSVGWGPNTEAFF. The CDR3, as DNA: TGCAGCGTTGGCTGGGGCCCGAACACTGAAGCTTTCTTT.